This T cell receptor beta chain was identified during a study of T cells in Graves' hyperthyroidism and ophthalmopathy. The CDR3 contains 11 residues. Germline V gives CDR1 DFQATT, CDR2 SNEGSKA (reference sequence). The V end lost 1 base, the J end lost 5 bases, and 6 bases lay between the germline ends. Using RNA transcripts as the source, TCR beta CDR3 regions were amplified. An initial round of RT-PCR targeting the TCR CDR3 relied on the HTBI primer set. TCRdb redid the calling of the multiplex PCR reads with MiXCR, one entry per CDR3 protein. The sample includes about 250,000 distinct CDR3 sequences, about 25% of them seen just once.

The chain couples TRBV20-1 to TRBJ2-7; D is unclear. Sequenced sample: blood. The origin of this receptor is a woman aged 40-49 years with Graves' ophthalmopathy. In DNA, the CDR3 is TGCAGTGCTAGAGTGCTAAACGAGCAGTACTTC. As protein: CSARVLNEQYF.